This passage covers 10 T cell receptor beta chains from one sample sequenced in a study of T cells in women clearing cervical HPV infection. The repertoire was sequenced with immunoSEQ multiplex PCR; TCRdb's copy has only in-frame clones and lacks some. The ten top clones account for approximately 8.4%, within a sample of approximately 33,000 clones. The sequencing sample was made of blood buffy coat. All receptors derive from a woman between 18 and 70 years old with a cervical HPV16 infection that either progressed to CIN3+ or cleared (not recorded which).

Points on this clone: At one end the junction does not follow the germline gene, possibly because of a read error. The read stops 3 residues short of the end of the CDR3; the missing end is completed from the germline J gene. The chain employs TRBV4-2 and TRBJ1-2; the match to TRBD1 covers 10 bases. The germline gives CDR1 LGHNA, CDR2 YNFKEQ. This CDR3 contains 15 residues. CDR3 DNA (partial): TGCGCCAGCAGCCCGCAGACAGGGGGCTACTATGGC. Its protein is CASSPQTGGYYG. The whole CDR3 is CASSPQTGGYYGYTF.

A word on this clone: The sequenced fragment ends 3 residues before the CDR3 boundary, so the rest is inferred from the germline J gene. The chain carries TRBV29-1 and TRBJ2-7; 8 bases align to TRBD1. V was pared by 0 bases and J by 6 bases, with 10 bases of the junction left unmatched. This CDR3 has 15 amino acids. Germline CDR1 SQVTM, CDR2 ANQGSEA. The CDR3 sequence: CSVEDVGQGDGEQYF. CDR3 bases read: TGCAGCGTTGAAGATGTTGGACAGGGAGACGGCGAG.

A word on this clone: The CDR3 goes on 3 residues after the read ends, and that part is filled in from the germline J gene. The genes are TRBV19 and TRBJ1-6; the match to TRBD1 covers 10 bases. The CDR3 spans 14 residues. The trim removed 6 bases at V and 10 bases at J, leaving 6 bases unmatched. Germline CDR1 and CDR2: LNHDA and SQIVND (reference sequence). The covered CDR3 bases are TGTGCCAGTAGAAAGGGACAGGGGCACTCACCC. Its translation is CASRKGQGHSP. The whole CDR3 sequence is CASRKGQGHSPLHF.

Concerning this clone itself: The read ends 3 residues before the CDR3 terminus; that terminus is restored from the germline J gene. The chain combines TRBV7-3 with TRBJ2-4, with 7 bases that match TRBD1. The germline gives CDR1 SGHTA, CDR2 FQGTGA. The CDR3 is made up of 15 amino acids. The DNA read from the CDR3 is TGTGCCAGCAGCCTGGAAGATGACAGGGCCCAGCCT. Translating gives CASSLEDDRAQP. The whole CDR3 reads CASSLEDDRAQPQYF.

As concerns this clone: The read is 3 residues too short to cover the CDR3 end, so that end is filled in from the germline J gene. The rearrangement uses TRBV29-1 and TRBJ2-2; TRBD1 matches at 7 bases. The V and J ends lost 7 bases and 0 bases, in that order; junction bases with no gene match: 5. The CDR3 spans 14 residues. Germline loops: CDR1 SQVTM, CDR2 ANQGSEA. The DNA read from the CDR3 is TGCAGCGCGAGGGGGCAGACGAACACCGGGGAG. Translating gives CSARGQTNTGE. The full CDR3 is CSARGQTNTGELFF.

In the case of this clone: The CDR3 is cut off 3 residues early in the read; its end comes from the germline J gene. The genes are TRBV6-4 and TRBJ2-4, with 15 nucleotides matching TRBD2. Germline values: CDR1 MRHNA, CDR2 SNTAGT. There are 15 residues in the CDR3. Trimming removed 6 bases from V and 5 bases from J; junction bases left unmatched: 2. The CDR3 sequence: CASSRTSGGENIQYF. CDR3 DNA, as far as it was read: TGTGCCAGCAGCCGGACTAGCGGGGGGGAAAACATT.

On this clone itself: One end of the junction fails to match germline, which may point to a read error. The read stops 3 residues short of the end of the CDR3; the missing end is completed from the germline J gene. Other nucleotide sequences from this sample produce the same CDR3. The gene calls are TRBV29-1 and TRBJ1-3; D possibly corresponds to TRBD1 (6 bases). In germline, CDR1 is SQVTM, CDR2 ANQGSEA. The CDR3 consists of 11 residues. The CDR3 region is CSGRTEDTIYF. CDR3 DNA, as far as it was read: TGCAGCGGGAGGACAGAGGACACT.

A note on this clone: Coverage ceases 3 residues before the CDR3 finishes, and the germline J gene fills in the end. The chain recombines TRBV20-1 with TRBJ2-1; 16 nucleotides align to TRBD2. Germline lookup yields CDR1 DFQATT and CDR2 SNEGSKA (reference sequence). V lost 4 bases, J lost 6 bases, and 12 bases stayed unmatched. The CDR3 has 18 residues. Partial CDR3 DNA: TGCAGTGCTATGGGACTAGCGGGGGGGGGAAGATTTCGCAATGAG. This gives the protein CSAMGLAGGGRFRNE. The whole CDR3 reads CSAMGLAGGGRFRNEQFF.

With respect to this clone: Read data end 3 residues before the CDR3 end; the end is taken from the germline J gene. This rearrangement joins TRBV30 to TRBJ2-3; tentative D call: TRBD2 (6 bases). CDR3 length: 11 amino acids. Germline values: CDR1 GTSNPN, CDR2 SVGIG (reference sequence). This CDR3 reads CAWEILATQYF. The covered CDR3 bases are TGTGCCTGGGAGATACTAGCCACG.

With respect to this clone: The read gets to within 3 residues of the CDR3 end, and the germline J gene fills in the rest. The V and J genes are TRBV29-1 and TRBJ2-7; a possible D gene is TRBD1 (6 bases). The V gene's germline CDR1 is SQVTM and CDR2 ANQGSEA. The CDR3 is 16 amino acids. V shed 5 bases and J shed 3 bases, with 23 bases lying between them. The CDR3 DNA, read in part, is TGCAGCGTTTATGTTCCCCACGGGACATCCTTCTACGAG. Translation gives CSVYVPHGTSFYE. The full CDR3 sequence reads CSVYVPHGTSFYEQYF.